What follows are 14 T cell receptor beta chains derived from one specimen sequenced in a study of radiation and T cells in renal cell carcinoma. Libraries were prepared by immunoSEQ multiplex PCR; TCRdb keeps only in-frame clonotypes and omits some of them. The sample consists of under 200,000 clones, roughly nine tenths of them appearing once. Time point meaning: blood 4 weeks post-SBRT, at nephrectomy. Treatment given: 15 Gy SBRT to primary tumor, nephrectomy 4 weeks later. This material consisted of blood, taken from a patient whose treatment included radiotherapy and nephrectomy. The receptor set was obtained from a woman aged 45-65 years with renal cell carcinoma.

This rearrangement joins TRBV2 to TRBJ1-5, with 8 bases matching TRBD1. CDR1 is SNHLY, CDR2 FYNNEI, per germline. V dropped 6 bases and J dropped 3; count of bases not matched to a gene: 7. The CDR3 totals 15 residues. The CDR3 sequence: CASRNDRGNNQPQHF. In DNA, the CDR3 is TGTGCCAGCAGAAATGACAGGGGTAACAATCAGCCCCAGCATTTT.

The CDR3 sequence: CASSLSGRDVWDTQYF. The CDR3 DNA follows: TGTGCCAGCAGCTTGTCGGGCAGGGACGTATGGGATACGCAGTATTTT. The genes are TRBV5-8 and TRBJ2-3; the D call may be TRBD1 or TRBD2 (5 bases each). V lost 1 base, J lost 6 bases, and 18 bases lay in between. Germline V lookup: CDR1 SGHTS, CDR2 YDEGEE. This CDR3 has 16 amino acids.

The sample holds a few counts of this clone. The chain has TRBV29-1 and TRBJ1-1; tentative D call: TRBD1 (6 bases). V was cut by 0 bases and J by 6 bases, with 17 bases left in between. The germline V gene encodes CDR1 SQVTM and CDR2 ANQGSEA. The CDR3 covers 15 residues. CDR3 protein: CSVEDLRQGRAEAFF. Written as DNA, the CDR3 is TGCAGCGTTGAAGATCTTCGGCAGGGGAGAGCTGAAGCTTTCTTT.

This clone is a singleton in its sample. V usage is TRBV18 and J usage is TRBJ1-5, with 8 nucleotides matching TRBD1. Germline CDR1 is KGHSH and CDR2 is LQKENI. V was pared by 6 bases and J by 6 bases, with 10 bases of the junction left unmatched. This CDR3 has 15 residues. The CDR3: CASSPGQGTSQPQHF. In DNA, the CDR3 is TGTGCCAGCTCGCCCGGACAGGGTACGAGTCAGCCCCAGCATTTT.

This clone was recorded only once. This chain joins TRBV9 and TRBJ2-4; 8 positions match TRBD1. The CDR3 runs 15 residues. The V gene's germline CDR1 is SGDLS and CDR2 YYNGEE. V dropped 0 bases and J dropped 6; count of bases not matched to a gene: 5. DNA of the CDR3: TGTGCCAGCAGCGTAGAAGGACAGGGTAGAAACATTCAGTACTTC. It is translated as CASSVEGQGRNIQYF.

The chain carries TRBV21-1 and TRBJ1-6; the table's D call, TRBD1, has no DNA check behind it. TRBV21-1 is given as a pseudogene. This CDR3 has 17 residues. CDR3 protein: CASSKVNRSSYNSPLHF. The CDR3 DNA follows: TGTGCCAGCAGCAAAGTCAACAGGAGCTCCTATAATTCACCCCTCCACTTT.

The chain joins TRBV6-5 to TRBJ1-1; 9 nucleotides match TRBD1. There are 14 residues in the CDR3. The J segment lost 10 bases and the V segment lost 6 bases, leaving 12 bases of the junction unmatched. Germline-derived CDR1 and CDR2 are MNHEY and SVGAGI. The chain's CDR3 is CASSIDRGALGAFF. Here the CDR3 DNA reads TGTGCCAGCAGCATCGACAGGGGGGCGCTGGGAGCTTTCTTT.

This clone has more than one count but fewer than ten. This chain links TRBV29-1 with TRBJ1-2; 9 bases line up with TRBD1. Germline V gene lookup returns CDR1 SQVTM and CDR2 ANQGSEA. V lost 7 bases to trimming and J lost 12 bases; unmatched junction nucleotides: 9. This CDR3 is built from 11 residues. CDR3 in DNA: TGCAGCGCTGGGACAGGGCGGGGAGACACCTTC. Protein sequence: CSAGTGRGDTF. Using reference TRBV29-1 and TRBJ1-2 for the parts outside the CDR3, the full variable domain is SAVISQKPSRDICQRGTSLTIQCQVDSQVTMMFWYRQQPGQSLTLIATANQGSEATYESGFVIDKFPISRPNLTFSTLTVSNMSPEDSSIYLCSAGTGRGDTFGSGTRLTVV.

In regard to this clone: This CDR3 is also generated by other DNA sequences in the sample. The rearrangement uses TRBV9 and TRBJ2-1; D is possibly TRBD2 (6 bases). The germline V gene encodes CDR1 SGDLS and CDR2 YYNGEE. The CDR3 spans 15 residues. V lost 0 bases and J 1 base, leaving 8 bases between the germline ends. Written as DNA, the CDR3 is TGTGCCAGCAGCGTAGATGGGGGGTCCTACAATGAGCAGTTCTTC. It specifies CASSVDGGSYNEQFF. The variable domain in full, completed from reference TRBV9 and TRBJ2-1, reads DSGVTQTPKHLITATGQRVTLRCSPRSGDLSVYWYQQSLDQGLQFLIQYYNGEERAKGNILERFSAQQFPDLHSELNLSSLELGDSALYFCASSVDGGSYNEQFFGPGTRLTVL.

The V and J genes are TRBV6-5 and TRBJ2-3, with D perhaps TRBD1 or TRBD2 (6 bases each). Germline V CDR1 and CDR2: MNHEY, SVGAGI. The CDR3 length is 14 residues. The V and J ends lost 5 bases and 4 bases respectively, with 13 bases between them. The CDR3 sequence is CASSLGGWSDTQYF. In DNA form, the CDR3 reads TGTGCCAGCAGTCTGGGGGGCTGGTCAGATACGCAGTATTTT.

The chain has TRBV7-9 and TRBJ1-2, with TRBD1 identical over 8 bases. This CDR3 comprises 16 residues. CDR1 is SEHNR, CDR2 FQNEAQ, per germline (reference sequence). V lost 0 bases and J lost 4; bases outside the gene matches: 7. The CDR3 DNA is TGTGCCAGCAGCTTAGCGGGGGCGACAGGGGCCTATGGCTACACCTTC. Amino acid sequence: CASSLAGATGAYGYTF.

This chain joins TRBV7-9 and TRBJ2-1; TRBD1 aligns across 8 bases. Germline CDR1 SEHNR, CDR2 FQNEAQ (reference sequence). The V and J ends lost 5 bases and 6 bases, in that order; junction bases with no gene match: 0. CDR3 length: 12 amino acids. CDR3 nucleotide sequence: TGTGCCAGCAGCACAGGGGGCAATGAGCAGTTCTTC. Its protein product is CASSTGGNEQFF.

The CDR3 DNA sequence: TGTGCCAGCAGCTTTAAGGACGGGCACAATGAGCAGTTCTTC. The encoded protein is CASSFKDGHNEQFF. The chain employs TRBV7-6 and TRBJ2-1; unclear D gene. Germline V gives CDR1 SGHVS, CDR2 FNYEAQ. The CDR3 spans 14 residues. V was clipped by 3 bases and J by 5 bases, with 11 bases between them.

CDR3 DNA: TGTGCCAGCACCCAACTAGGGGTCTCCTACGAGCAGTACTTC. Residues: CASTQLGVSYEQYF. The genes are TRBV5-6 and TRBJ2-7; TRBD1 or TRBD2 may be the D gene (5 bases each). The CDR3 spans 14 residues. V was trimmed by 6 bases and J by 0 bases, leaving 13 bases between them. Germline CDR1 and CDR2: SGHDT and YYEEEE.